This T cell receptor beta chain appears in the sequencing data of a study of cytomegalovirus exposure and HLA in healthy donors (TCRdb year 2017). As for the study more broadly: In an earlier analysis of under 750 of the donors, approximately 300 Gb of sequence data and 117 million unique TCR beta sequences from about 190 million T cells were reported. Around 330 gigabases of sequencing data and around 80 million unique TCR sequences made up an early release that covered some 640 HLA-typed donors. The genetic ancestry cluster associated with self-reported Caucasian donors included around four fifths of the roughly 390 genotyped donors. The study aimed to test whether signatures of past pathogen exposure could be identified by cataloging public T cell receptors. The T cell repertoires of 666 subjects were profiled by immunosequencing and related to cytomegalovirus serostatus. Along with the roughly 710-subject first cohort, a separate validation cohort of more than 90 different subjects was used. High-throughput TCR immunosequencing, statistical association of individual TCRs with disease status, and machine learning were combined to predict cytomegalovirus infection status. A later analysis re-analyzed previously published TCR beta repertoires from roughly 690 donors and added high-resolution HLA genotyping to study TCR occurrence patterns. The later analysis used no new phenotypic data to find candidate immune exposures, relying instead on TCR beta sequences and their occurrence across donors. In an earlier analysis of a few hundred of the donors, high-throughput TCR beta sequencing was used to judge whether each TCR beta V gene segment behaved as functional or pseudogenic. Donor age, sex, ethnicity and CMV serostatus were compiled alongside the repertoire data. In a later genetic analysis, genome-wide SNP genotypes for 398 of the 666 donors were used, and that subset was treated as a discovery cohort. Every discovery cohort repertoire had been produced on one sequencing platform. HLA typing covered class I and class II loci at four-digit resolution. Typing coverage varied by locus: roughly 620-640 donors for A, B, C, DRB1 and DQB1; approximately 520 for DQA1; over 600 for DPA1; around 450 for DPB1. Five DR-DQ haplotypes were treated as single units for association and clustering because of strong linkage in the cohort. Across approximately 400 genotyped donors of the cohort, an average of approximately 220,000 unique TCR beta nucleotide sequences per donor were sequenced, and roughly 17% of those sequences were non-productive. Here is what the overall study found, with its caveats: In a later genetic analysis, fewer N-insertions in productive TCRs were reported among donors in an Asian-associated ancestry cluster than the roughly 710-donor mean. In a later analysis, most CMV-associated TCR beta chains were found to appear HLA-restricted, with HLA associations seemingly driven largely by CMV exposure. The authors suggested that the approach could potentially be extended to other disease states and immunological phenotypes. The classifier was reported to diagnose cytomegalovirus status with high specificity and sensitivity in both the original and validation cohorts. A further reported finding was that TCR beta sequences accurately predicted the HLA-A and HLA-B alleles for most subjects in the first cohort. This cohort had only TCR beta chains sequenced, and the lack of alpha or paired-chain data limited which features could be detected. Because counts were too low, around 17 rarely observed V segments, including chromosome 9 orphons, were left out of the earlier analysis of 587 of the donors. Roughly uniform sequencing depth across donors was assumed in presence/absence analyses, although this assumption may not hold. Linkage disequilibrium might explain the correlated functional status among segregating V segments, but an unknown experimental factor could not be ruled out. A cluster of highly shared sequence variants was judged likely to represent a technical artifact of the sequencing pipeline. CMV serostatus was the only immune exposure information available for the cohort. Several of the top co-occurrence clusters appeared to be linked to parvovirus B19, influenza, CMV and Epstein-Barr virus, according to a later analysis. In a later genetic analysis, a missense DCLRE1C variant was associated with V-gene and J-gene trimming of TCR beta chains, and the association was replicated in an independent cohort. Three of the identified cytomegalovirus-associated TCR beta chains were confirmed in vitro to be specific for cytomegalovirus antigens. Because HLA typing was unavailable for some donors at each locus, only the typed subset was used in association tests. In a later analysis, HLA-associated TCR beta chains showed more clonal expansion and lower generation probabilities than non-associated chains that were equally common. Strong co-occurrence of HLA alleles, especially DR and DQ, made assigning TCR associations to individual alleles difficult. Broadly in line with IMGT annotations, most TCR beta V segments showed up in productive rearrangements about 87% or about 30% of the time in an earlier analysis of around 600 of the donors. A later analysis found that TCR association rates varied across HLA loci, with DRB1 alleles showing the most associated TCRs and HLA-C alleles the fewest. Specific HLA alleles were associated with roughly 16,000 TCR beta sequences at a false discovery rate of 0.05 in a later analysis. The study gave a list of some 150 TCR beta chains associated with cytomegalovirus. Most TCR sequences were seen in very few donors, while some public TCRs were found in many individuals.

Library construction relied on the immunoSEQ multiplex PCR assay. For the multiplex PCR, a mixture combining 60 forward primers for TCR Vbeta segments and 13 reverse primers for TCR Jbeta segments was used. The CDR3 region of rearranged TCR beta genes was amplified from genomic DNA by a multiplex PCR assay. The Illumina HiSeq System was used to sequence the amplified TCR beta libraries as 87-base-pair reads. The paper's processing steps were these. A later analysis counted 75 million to 100 million unique TCR beta chains across the 600 to 850 repertoires, and around 9.9 million of these chains were shared by at least two donors. Raw reads were error-corrected and collapsed into unique sequences with a nearest-neighbor algorithm that merged closely related sequences to remove PCR and sequencing errors. CDR3 sequences were aligned to IMGT reference sequences to assign V, D and J gene segments. For a sequence to be retained, at least a six-nucleotide match to both a V gene segment and a J gene segment was required. Rearrangements were called productive when the CDR3 lacked stop codons and stayed in frame with V and J; all others were non-productive. Following IMGT convention, CDR3 was defined as the stretch from the second conserved V-encoded cysteine up to the conserved J-encoded phenylalanine. Sequences without an unambiguous match to a single V gene segment were excluded from the earlier analysis of 587 of the donors. An earlier analysis of almost 600 of the donors classified V segments as functional when productive rearrangements were above 56.7% and as segregating when the standard deviation between donors was above 5%. A statistical classification framework was built for diagnosing cytomegalovirus status from the catalog of TCR beta chain sequences. A later analysis assigned V and J genes by comparing TCR nucleotide sequences with IMGT/GENE-DB human TR gene sequences. In a later analysis, CDR3 sequences and most-parsimonious VDJ recombination scenarios were assigned using the TCRdist pipeline. In a later analysis, every TCR beta chain was defined by the combination of its CDR3 amino acid sequence and its V-gene family, and reads without a unique V-gene family were dropped. A later analysis removed several hundred highly shared, low-generation-probability nucleotide sequences to deal with suspected cross-contamination and a sequencing artifact. In a later analysis, a clonal expansion index was calculated for each public chain from normalized within-repertoire ranks of inferred template counts. Generation probabilities in a later analysis came from a VDJ recombination model fitted to out-of-frame rearrangements, and those results were checked against IGoR. Hypergeometric tests were used in a later analysis to score TCR-TCR, TCR-HLA and TCR-CMV co-occurrence, with a repertoire-size bias correction applied to the TCR pairs. False discovery rates were estimated in a later analysis by permuting HLA or CMV assignments 20 times. A later analysis grouped co-occurring TCRs with DBSCAN, adding TCRdist sequence similarity when clustering within HLA-allele-positive subsets. Co-occurrence clustering excluded repertoires with fewer than 30,000 or more than 120,000 public chains, plus five with anomalous nucleotide sharing. Imported from immuneACCESS, the table was reduced by TCRdb to in-frame sequences with V and J called. These copies leave out some clones; in studies compared against another copy, an unresolved V gene accounts for under half, and the cause of the remainder is not known. For V, J and clone size, that table is used; D and trimming come from the DNA. Across this sample there are over 95,000 clones, with around 77% seen only once. The ten largest clonotypes hold approximately 8% of the sample.

In total, roughly 710 healthy bone marrow donors made up the cohort. All cohort members were sampled while nominally healthy, although unrecorded immune exposures were likely present. The donor was CMV seronegative and was included in the group of a few hundred seronegative cohort members. A peripheral blood sample was collected from each donor, and TCR beta sequencing was performed on peripheral blood mononuclear cells. Genomic DNA extraction from the blood cell samples was performed with the Qiagen DNeasy Blood Extraction Kit. A remark on this clone: Its specific antigen is unknown. The sample holds no much larger clone one base away, and base qualities are not on file.

Specimen: PBMCs. This receptor was obtained from a female donor in good health and CMV-seronegative.

The sequenced DNA: TGTGCCAGCAGCCAGATCACAGGGGACCATTCACCCCTCCACTTT. Translated, it gives CASSQITGDHSPLHF. The chain was built from TRBV14 and TRBJ1-6; 7 bases in the junction line up with TRBD1. Spanning cysteine to phenylalanine, the CDR3 consists of 15 amino acids. Only the CDR3 DNA stays, 45 bases, in frame from base 1. Trimming accounts for 3 bases at V and 8 bases at J, while the number of junction bases matched to no gene is 7. CDR1 and CDR2 were assigned from the germline V gene as SGHDN and FVKESK.